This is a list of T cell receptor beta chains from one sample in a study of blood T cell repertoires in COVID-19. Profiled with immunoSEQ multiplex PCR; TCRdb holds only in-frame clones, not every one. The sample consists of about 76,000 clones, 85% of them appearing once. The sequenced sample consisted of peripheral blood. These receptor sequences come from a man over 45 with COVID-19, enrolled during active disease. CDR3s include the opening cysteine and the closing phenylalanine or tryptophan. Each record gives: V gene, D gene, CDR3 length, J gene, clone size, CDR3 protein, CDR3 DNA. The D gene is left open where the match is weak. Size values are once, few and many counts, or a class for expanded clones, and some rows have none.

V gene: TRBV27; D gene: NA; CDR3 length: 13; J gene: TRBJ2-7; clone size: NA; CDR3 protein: CASRRTVTYEQYF; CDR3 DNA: TGTGCCAGCAGGAGGACAGTCACCTACGAGCAGTACTTC
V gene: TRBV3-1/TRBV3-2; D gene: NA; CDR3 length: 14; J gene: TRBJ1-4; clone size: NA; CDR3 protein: CASGEDSTNEKLFF; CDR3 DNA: TGTGCCAGCGGGGAGGACTCAACTAATGAAAAACTGTTTTTT
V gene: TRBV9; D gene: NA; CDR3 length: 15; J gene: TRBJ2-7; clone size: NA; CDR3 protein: CASSVGGSGSYEQYF; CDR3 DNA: TGTGCCAGCAGCGTAGGAGGGAGCGGGTCCTACGAGCAGTACTTC
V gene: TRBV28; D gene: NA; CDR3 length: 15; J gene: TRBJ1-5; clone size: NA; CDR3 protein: CASIENKGRNQPQHF; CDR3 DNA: TGTGCCAGCATCGAGAACAAGGGGCGCAATCAGCCCCAGCATTTT
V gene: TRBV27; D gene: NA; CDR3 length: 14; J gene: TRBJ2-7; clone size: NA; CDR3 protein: CATGPQGWGYEQYF; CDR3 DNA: TGTGCCACCGGCCCCCAGGGGTGGGGATACGAGCAGTACTTC
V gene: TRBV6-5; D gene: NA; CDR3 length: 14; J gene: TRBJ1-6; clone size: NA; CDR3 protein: CASKVYTGSSPLHF; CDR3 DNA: TGTGCCAGCAAGGTATATACAGGGTCTTCACCCCTCCACTTT
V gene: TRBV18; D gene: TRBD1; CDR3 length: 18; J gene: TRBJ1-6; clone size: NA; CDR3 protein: CASSSYRGESSRNSPLHF; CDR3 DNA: TGTGCCAGCTCATCCTACAGGGGTGAAAGCTCAAGGAATTCACCCCTCCACTTT
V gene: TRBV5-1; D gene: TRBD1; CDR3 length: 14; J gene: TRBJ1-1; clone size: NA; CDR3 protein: CASLRDRGSTEAFF; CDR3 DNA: TGCGCCAGCCTCCGGGACAGGGGATCCACTGAAGCTTTCTTT
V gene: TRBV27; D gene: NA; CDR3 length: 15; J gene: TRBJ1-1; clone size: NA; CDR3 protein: CASSPNPQGIREAFF; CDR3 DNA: TGTGCCAGCAGTCCCAATCCTCAGGGGATAAGGGAAGCTTTCTTT
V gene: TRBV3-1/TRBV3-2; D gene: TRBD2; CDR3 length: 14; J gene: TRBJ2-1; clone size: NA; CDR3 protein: CASTPRGGGNEQFF; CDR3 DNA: TGTGCCAGCACCCCAAGGGGCGGGGGCAATGAGCAGTTCTTC
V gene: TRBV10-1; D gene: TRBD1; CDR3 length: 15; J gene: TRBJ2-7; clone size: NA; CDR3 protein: CASSDHRGKQDEQYF; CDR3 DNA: TGCGCCAGCAGTGATCACAGGGGAAAGCAGGACGAGCAGTACTTC
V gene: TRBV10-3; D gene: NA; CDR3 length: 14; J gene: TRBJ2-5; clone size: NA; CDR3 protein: CAIRSSTAQETQYF; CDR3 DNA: TGTGCCATCCGGTCTTCGACAGCTCAAGAGACCCAGTACTTC
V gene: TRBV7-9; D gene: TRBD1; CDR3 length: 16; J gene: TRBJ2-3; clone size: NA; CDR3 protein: CASSLGTGTETDTQYF; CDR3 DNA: TGTGCCAGCAGCTTAGGTACAGGGACAGAAACAGATACGCAGTATTTT
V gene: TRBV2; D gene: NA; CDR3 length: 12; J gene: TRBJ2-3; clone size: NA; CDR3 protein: CAGRTGADTQYF; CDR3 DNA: TGTGCCGGTAGGACGGGGGCAGATACGCAGTATTTT
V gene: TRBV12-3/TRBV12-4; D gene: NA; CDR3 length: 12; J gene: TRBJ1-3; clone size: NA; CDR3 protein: CASNQVGNTIYF; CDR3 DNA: TGTGCCAGCAACCAGGTCGGAAACACCATATATTTT
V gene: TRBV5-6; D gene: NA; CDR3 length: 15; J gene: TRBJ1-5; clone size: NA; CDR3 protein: CASSLGQSSNQPQHF; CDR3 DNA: TGTGCCAGCAGCTTGGGACAGAGTAGCAATCAGCCCCAGCATTTT
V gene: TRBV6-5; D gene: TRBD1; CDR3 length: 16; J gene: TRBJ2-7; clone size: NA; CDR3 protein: CASSYLGRGLSYEQYF; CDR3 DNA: TGTGCCAGCAGTTACTTGGGCAGGGGGCTTTCCTACGAGCAGTACTTC
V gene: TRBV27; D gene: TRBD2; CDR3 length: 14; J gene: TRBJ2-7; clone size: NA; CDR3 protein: CASRGTSVTYEQYF; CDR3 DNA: TGTGCCAGCAGGGGGACTAGCGTGACCTACGAGCAGTACTTC
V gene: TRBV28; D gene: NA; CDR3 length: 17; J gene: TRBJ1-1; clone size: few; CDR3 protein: CASSSPRGAYLNTEAFF; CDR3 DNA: TGTGCCAGCAGTTCCCCCCGGGGGGCATATCTGAACACTGAAGCTTTCTTT
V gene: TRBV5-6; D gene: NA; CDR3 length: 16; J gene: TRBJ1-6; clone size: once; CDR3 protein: CASSPRIFSYNSPLHF; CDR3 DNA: TGTGCCAGCAGCCCTAGGATTTTCTCCTATAATTCACCCCTCCACTTT
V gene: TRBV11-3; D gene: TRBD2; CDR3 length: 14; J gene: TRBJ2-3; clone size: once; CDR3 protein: CASSLGGSRDTQYF; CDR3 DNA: TGTGCCAGCAGCTTGGGCGGGAGTCGGGATACGCAGTATTTT
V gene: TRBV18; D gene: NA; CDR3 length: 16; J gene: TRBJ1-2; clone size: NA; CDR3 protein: CASSPLDRSRTYGYTF; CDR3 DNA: TGTGCCAGCTCACCCCTGGACAGATCGAGGACCTATGGCTACACCTTC
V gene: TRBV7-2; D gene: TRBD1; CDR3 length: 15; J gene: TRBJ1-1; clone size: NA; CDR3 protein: CASSLAASGGSEAFF; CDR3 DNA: TGTGCCAGCAGCTTAGCGGCCTCAGGGGGCTCTGAAGCTTTCTTT
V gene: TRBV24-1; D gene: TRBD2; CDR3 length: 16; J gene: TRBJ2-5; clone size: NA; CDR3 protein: CATSDSGTSGSETQYF; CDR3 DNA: TGTGCCACCAGTGATTCTGGGACTAGCGGGAGTGAGACCCAGTACTTC
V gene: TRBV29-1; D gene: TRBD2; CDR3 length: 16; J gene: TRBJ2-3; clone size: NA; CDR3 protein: CSVELGDYQNTDTQYF; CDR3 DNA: TGCAGCGTTGAGCTCGGGGACTACCAAAACACAGATACGCAGTATTTT
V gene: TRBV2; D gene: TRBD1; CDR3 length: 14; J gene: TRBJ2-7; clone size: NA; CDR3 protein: CASSSGQGAGEQYF; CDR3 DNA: TGTGCCAGCAGTAGCGGACAGGGGGCTGGCGAGCAGTACTTC
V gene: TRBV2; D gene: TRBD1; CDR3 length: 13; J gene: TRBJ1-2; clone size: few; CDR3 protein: CASIQGVGYGYTF; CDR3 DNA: TGTGCCAGCATCCAGGGGGTAGGCTATGGCTACACCTTC
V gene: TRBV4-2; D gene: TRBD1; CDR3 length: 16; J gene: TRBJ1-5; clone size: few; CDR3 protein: CASSQEPGGANQPQHF; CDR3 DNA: TGTGCCAGCAGCCAAGAACCAGGGGGCGCGAATCAGCCCCAGCATTTT
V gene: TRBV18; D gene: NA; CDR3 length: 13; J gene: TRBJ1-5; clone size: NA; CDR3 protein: CASSLSENQPQHF; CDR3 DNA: TGTGCCAGCTCACTGTCGGAGAATCAGCCCCAGCATTTT
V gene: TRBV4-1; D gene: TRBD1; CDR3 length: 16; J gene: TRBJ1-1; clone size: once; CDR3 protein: CASSPGQDRRNTEAFF; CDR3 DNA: TGCGCCAGCAGCCCAGGACAGGACAGGAGGAACACTGAAGCTTTCTTT
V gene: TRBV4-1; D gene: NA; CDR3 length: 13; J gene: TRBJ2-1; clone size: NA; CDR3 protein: CASSPGTVGEQFF; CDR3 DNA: TGCGCCAGCAGCCCCGGGACTGTCGGTGAGCAGTTCTTC
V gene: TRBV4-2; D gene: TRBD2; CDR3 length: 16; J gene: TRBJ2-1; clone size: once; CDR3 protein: CASSQFAGENIDEQFF; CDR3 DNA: TGTGCCAGCAGCCAGTTTGCGGGAGAGAATATCGATGAGCAGTTCTTC
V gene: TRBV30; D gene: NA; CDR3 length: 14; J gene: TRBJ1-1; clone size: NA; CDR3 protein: CAWSAGLQNTEAFF; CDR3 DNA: TGTGCCTGGAGTGCCGGACTTCAGAACACTGAAGCTTTCTTT
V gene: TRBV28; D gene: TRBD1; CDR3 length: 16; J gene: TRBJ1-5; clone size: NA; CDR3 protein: CASSLGSGTGNQPQHF; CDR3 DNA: TGTGCCAGCAGTTTAGGTAGTGGGACAGGTAATCAGCCCCAGCATTTT
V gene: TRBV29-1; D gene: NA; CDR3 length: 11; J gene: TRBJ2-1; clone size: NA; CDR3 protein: CSVLHTNEQFF; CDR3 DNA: TGCAGCGTTCTCCACACGAATGAGCAGTTCTTC
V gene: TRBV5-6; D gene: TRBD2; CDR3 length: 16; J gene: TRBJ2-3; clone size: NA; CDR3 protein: CASSRGTSGSGDTQYF; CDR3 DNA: TGTGCCAGCAGCCGGGGGACTAGCGGGAGTGGAGATACGCAGTATTTT
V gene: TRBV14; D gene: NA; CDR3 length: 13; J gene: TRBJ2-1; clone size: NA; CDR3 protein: CASSPLSYNEQFF; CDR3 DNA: TGTGCCAGCAGCCCCCTCAGTTACAATGAGCAGTTCTTC
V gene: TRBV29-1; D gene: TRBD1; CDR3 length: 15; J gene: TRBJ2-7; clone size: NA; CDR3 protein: CSVEVLSGGSGEQYF; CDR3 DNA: TGCAGCGTTGAAGTTTTGTCAGGGGGCTCGGGCGAGCAGTACTTC
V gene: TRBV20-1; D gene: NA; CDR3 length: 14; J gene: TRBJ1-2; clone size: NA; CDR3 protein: CSASITGRNYGYTF; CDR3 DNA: TGCAGTGCGAGTATAACAGGGCGCAACTATGGCTACACCTTC
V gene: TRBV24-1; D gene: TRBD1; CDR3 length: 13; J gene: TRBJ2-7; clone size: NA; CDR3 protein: CATMGGQGYEQYF; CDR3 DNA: TGTGCCACCATGGGGGGACAGGGGTACGAGCAGTACTTC
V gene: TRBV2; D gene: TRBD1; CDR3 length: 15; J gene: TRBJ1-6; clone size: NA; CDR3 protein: CASRETGVYNSPLHF; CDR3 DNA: TGTGCCAGCAGGGAGACAGGGGTCTATAATTCACCCCTCCACTTT
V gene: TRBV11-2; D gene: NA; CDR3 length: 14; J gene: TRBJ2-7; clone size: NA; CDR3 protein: CASSLGSFSYEQYF; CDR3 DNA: TGTGCCAGCAGCTTGGGCAGCTTCTCCTACGAGCAGTACTTC
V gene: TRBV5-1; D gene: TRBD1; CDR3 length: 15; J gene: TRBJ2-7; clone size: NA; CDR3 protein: CASSPGGGMVDEQYF; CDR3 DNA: TGCGCCAGCAGCCCAGGGGGCGGGATGGTCGACGAGCAGTACTTC
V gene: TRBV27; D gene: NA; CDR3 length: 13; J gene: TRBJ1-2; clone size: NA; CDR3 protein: CASSARGLYGYTF; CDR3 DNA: TGTGCCAGCAGTGCCAGGGGCCTCTATGGCTACACCTTC
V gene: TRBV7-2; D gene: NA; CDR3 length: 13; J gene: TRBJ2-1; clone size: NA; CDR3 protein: CASSLARQNEQFF; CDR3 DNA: TGTGCCAGCAGCTTAGCAAGACAGAATGAGCAGTTCTTC
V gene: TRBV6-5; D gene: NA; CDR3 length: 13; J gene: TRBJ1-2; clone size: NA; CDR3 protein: CASSPGQGSGYTF; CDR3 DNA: TGTGCCAGCAGCCCCGGGCAGGGGTCTGGCTACACCTTC
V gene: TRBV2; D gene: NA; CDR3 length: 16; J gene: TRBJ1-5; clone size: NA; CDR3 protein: CASSRGQVYSNQPQHF; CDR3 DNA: TGTGCCAGCAGCCGGGGACAAGTCTATAGCAATCAGCCCCAGCATTTT
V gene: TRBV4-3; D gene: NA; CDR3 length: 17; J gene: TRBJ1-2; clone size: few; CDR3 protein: CASSQDRRRGYDYGYTF; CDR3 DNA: TGCGCCAGCAGCCAAGATCGTCGCCGGGGGTACGACTATGGCTACACCTTC
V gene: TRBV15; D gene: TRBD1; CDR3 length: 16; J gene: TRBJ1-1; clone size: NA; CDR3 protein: CATSHNPGTGNTEAFF; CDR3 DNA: TGTGCCACCAGCCACAATCCCGGGACAGGGAACACTGAAGCTTTCTTT
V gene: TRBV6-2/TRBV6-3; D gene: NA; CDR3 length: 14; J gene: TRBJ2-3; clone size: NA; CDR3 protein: CASSKLESTDTQYF; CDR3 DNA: TGTGCCAGCAGTAAACTAGAGAGCACAGATACGCAGTATTTT
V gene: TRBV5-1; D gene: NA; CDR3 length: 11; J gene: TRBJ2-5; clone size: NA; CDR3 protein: CASTVQETQYF; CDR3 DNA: TGCGCCAGCACCGTTCAAGAGACCCAGTACTTC
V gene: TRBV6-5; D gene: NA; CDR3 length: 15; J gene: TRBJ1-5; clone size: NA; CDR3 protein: CASSYSGGVGQPQHF; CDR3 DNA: TGTGCCAGCAGTTACTCAGGCGGGGTAGGTCAGCCCCAGCATTTT
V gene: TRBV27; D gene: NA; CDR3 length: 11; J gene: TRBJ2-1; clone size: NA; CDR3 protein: CASSLYNEQFF; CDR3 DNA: TGTGCCAGCAGTCTTTACAATGAGCAGTTCTTC
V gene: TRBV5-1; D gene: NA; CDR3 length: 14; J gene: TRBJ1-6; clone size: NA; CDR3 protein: CASSLAGARSPLHF; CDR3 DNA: TGCGCCAGCAGCTTGGCAGGGGCTCGGTCACCCCTCCACTTT
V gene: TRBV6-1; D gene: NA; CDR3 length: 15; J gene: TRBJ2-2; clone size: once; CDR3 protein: CASSEAGRRTGELFF; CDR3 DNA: TGTGCCAGCAGTGAAGCGGGCAGGCGTACCGGGGAGCTGTTTTTT